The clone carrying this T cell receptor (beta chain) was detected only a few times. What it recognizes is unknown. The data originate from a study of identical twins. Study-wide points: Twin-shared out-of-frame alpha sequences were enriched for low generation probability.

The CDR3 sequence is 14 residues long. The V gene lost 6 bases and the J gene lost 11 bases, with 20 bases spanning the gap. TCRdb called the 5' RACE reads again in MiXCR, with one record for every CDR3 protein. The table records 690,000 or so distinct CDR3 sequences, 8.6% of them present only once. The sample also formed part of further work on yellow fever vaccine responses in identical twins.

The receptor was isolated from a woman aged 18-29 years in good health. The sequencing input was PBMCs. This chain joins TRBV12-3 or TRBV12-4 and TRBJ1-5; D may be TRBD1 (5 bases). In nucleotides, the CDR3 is TGTGCCAGCAGACCTACCGGGACCCAATCAGCCCAGCATTTT. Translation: CASRPTGTQSAQHF.